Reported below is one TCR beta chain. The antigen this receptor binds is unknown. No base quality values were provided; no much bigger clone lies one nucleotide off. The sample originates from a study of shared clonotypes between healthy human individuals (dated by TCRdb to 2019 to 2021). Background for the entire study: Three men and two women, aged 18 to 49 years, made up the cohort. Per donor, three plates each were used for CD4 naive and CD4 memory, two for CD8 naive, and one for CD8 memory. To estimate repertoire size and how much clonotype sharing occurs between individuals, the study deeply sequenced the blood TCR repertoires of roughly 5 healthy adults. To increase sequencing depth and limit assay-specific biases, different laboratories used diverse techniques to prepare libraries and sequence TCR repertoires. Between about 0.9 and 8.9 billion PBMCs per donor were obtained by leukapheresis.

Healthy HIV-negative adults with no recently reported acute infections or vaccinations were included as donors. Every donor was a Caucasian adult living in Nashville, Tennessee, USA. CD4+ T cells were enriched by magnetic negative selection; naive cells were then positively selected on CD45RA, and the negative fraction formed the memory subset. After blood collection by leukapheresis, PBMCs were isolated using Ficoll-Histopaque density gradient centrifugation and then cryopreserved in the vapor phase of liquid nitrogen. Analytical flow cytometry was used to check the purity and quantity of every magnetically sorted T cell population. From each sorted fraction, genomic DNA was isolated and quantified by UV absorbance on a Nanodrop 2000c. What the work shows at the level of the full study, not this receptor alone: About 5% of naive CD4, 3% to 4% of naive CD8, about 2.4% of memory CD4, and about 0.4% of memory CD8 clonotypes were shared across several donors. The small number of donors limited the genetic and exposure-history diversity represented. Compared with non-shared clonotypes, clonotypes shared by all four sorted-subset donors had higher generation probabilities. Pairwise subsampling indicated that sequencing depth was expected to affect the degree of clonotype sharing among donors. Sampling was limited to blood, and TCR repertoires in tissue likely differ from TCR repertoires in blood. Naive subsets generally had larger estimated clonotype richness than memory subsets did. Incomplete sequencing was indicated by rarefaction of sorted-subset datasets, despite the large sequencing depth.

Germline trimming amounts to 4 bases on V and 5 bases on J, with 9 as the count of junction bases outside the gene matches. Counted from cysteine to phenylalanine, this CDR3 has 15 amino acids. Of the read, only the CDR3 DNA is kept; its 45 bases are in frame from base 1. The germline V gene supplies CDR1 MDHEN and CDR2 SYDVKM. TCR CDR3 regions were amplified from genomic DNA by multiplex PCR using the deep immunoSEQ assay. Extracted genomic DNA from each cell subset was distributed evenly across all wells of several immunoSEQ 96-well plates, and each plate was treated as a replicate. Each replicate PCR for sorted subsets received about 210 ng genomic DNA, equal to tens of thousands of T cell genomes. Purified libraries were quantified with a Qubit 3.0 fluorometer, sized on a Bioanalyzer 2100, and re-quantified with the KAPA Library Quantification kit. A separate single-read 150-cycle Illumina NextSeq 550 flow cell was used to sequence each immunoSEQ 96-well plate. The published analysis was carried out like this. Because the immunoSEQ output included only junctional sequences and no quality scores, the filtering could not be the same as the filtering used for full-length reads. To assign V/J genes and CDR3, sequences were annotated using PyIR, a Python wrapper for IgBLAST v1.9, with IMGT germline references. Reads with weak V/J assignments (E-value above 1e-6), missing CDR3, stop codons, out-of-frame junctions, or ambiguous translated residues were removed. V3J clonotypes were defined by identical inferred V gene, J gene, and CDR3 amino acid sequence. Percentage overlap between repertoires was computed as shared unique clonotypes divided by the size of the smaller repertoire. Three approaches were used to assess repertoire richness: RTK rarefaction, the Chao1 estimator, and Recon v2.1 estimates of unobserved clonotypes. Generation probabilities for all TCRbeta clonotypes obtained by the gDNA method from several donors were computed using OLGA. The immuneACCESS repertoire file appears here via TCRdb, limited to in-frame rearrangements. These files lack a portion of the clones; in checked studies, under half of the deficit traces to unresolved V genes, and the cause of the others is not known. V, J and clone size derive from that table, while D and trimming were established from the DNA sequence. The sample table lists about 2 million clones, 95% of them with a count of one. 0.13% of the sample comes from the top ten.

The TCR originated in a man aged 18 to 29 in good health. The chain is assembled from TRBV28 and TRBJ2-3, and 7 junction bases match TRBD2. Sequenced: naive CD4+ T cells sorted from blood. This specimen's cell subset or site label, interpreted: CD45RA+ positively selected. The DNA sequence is TGTGCCAGCAGTTCCCAGGGAGCGGGGAGAGATACGCAGTATTTT. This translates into CASSSQGAGRDTQYF. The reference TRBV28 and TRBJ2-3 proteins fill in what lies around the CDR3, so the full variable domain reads DVKVTQSSRYLVKRTGEKVFLECVQDMDHENMFWYRQDPGLGLRLIYFSYDVKMKEKGDIPEGYSVSREKKERFSLILESASTNQTSMYLCASSSQGAGRDTQYFGPGTRLTVL.